Following are 11 T cell receptor beta chains from one sample sequenced in a study of shared clonotypes between healthy human individuals. Clones were read by immunoSEQ multiplex PCR, and TCRdb kept only the in-frame ones, dropping some. The data hold hundreds of thousands of clones, with roughly 83% observed a single time. The specimen was PBMCs. The receptors here all came from a woman aged 40 to 55 in good health. Some clones in this sample may be carry-over from other donors' samples.

The rearrangement joins TRBV2 to TRBJ1-6; D is uncertain. V was clipped by 7 bases and J by 5 bases, with 6 bases between them. Per germline, CDR1 SNHLY and CDR2 FYNNEI. CDR3 size: 12 residues. This CDR3 reads CASKQNNSPLHF. CDR3 sequence (DNA): TGTGCCAGCAAGCAGAATAATTCACCCCTCCACTTT.

Turning to this clone: A much larger clone is a single base away; this may be a read error. The chain couples TRBV10-2 to TRBJ2-7; 9 bases agree with TRBD1. The J segment lost 1 base and the V segment lost 5 bases, leaving 9 bases of the junction unmatched. This CDR3 region has 16 residues. Germline values: CDR1 WSHSY, CDR2 SAAADI. The CDR3 DNA reads as TGCGCCAGCAGTAACCCCTCCGGGACAGGGTCCTACGAGCAGTACTTC. Protein sequence: CASSNPSGTGSYEQYF.

The gene calls are TRBV6-1 and TRBJ2-5; D gene ambiguous. Trimming shortened V by 1 base and J by 3 bases, and 9 bases separated the two germline ends. This CDR3 has 14 residues. In germline, CDR1 is MNHNS, CDR2 SASEGT. The CDR3 sequence: CASSEGDSKETQYF. The CDR3 region has the DNA TGTGCCAGCAGTGAAGGGGATAGCAAAGAGACCCAGTACTTC.

The chain carries TRBV5-1 and TRBJ2-3; 10 positions match TRBD1. The CDR3 loop spans 16 amino acids. CDR1 SGHRS and CDR2 YFSETQ come from the germline V gene. Trimming at V came to 0 bases and at J to 4 bases, leaving 5 bases not matched to a gene. The CDR3 is CASSLGFGTGADTQYF. The CDR3 DNA follows: TGCGCCAGCAGCTTGGGGTTCGGGACAGGGGCAGATACGCAGTATTTT.

This chain links TRBV7-2 with TRBJ2-2; D ambiguous. The CDR3 length is 17 residues. Trimming shortened V by 3 bases and J by 0 bases, and 14 bases separated the two germline ends. Germline V gene lookup returns CDR1 SGHTA and CDR2 FQGNSA. For the CDR3, the DNA is TGTGCCAGCAGCTTTCTAGGCTCACCCACGAACACCGGGGAGCTGTTTTTT. Encoded protein: CASSFLGSPTNTGELFF. The whole variable domain, filled in from reference TRBV7-2 and TRBJ2-2, reads GAGVSQSPSNKVTEKGKDVELRCDPISGHTALYWYRQSLGQGLEFLIYFQGNSAPDKSGLPSDRFSAERTGGSVSTLTIQRTQQEDSAVYLCASSFLGSPTNTGELFFGEGSRLTVL.

This chain's CDR3 is CASSERALPLHF. The CDR3 nucleotides read TGCGCCAGCAGTGAGAGGGCTTTACCCCTCCACTTT. The J gene is TRBJ1-6, the V gene TRBV10-2; D is unresolved. The V end lost 2 bases, the J end lost 12 bases, and 8 bases lay between the germline ends. The CDR3 loop spans 12 amino acids. Germline lookup yields CDR1 WSHSY and CDR2 SAAADI.

Remarks on this clone: Within the sample, other DNA sequences also encode this same CDR3. V gene TRBV15 combines with J gene TRBJ2-7; D may correspond to TRBD1 or TRBD2 (5 bases each). V lost 1 base and J lost 1, with 8 bases in between. The germline V gene has CDR1 LNHNV and CDR2 YYDKDF (reference sequence). This CDR3 contains 14 residues. The CDR3 protein is CATSRVGGSYEQYF. The CDR3 DNA is TGTGCCACCAGCAGAGTTGGGGGATCCTACGAGCAGTACTTC.

The chain combines TRBV6-6 with TRBJ1-5, with D possibly TRBD1 on 6 matching bases. Trimming cost V 6 bases and J 1 base, with 16 bases left between them. Germline loops: CDR1 MNHNY, CDR2 SVGAGI (reference sequence). The CDR3 contains 16 residues. This chain's CDR3 is CASSSRGDRSNQPQHF. CDR3 DNA: TGTGCCAGCAGCTCAAGGGGGGATCGAAGCAATCAGCCCCAGCATTTT.

V and J are TRBV11-2 and TRBJ2-3; TRBD2 is a possible D gene (5 bases). Between the trimmed V and J ends, which lost 5 bases and 4 bases, there was a span of 10 bases. From germline, CDR1 is SGHAT and CDR2 FQNNGV. This CDR3 region has 13 residues. CDR3 sequence reads: CASSNFGADTQYF. The CDR3 nucleotides read TGTGCCAGCAGCAACTTCGGGGCAGATACGCAGTATTTT.

The V and J genes are TRBV18 and TRBJ2-5; 9 bases line up with TRBD1. The germline V gene encodes CDR1 KGHSH and CDR2 LQKENI. V gave up 7 bases and J gave up 4 bases; unmatched junction bases: 4. This CDR3 comprises 13 residues. As DNA, the CDR3 is TGTGCCAGCTTTACAGGGGGCGCAGAGACCCAGTACTTC. Protein: CASFTGGAETQYF. The whole variable domain, filled in from reference TRBV18 and TRBJ2-5, reads NAGVMQNPRHLVRRRGQEARLRCSPMKGHSHVYWYRQLPEEGLKFMVYLQKENIIDESGMPKERFSAEFPKEGPSILRIQQVVRGDSAAYFCASFTGGAETQYFGPGTRLLVL.

Note on this clone: The sample has other DNA sequences that encode this CDR3 too. V gene TRBV7-9 combines with J gene TRBJ1-1; tentatively, D is TRBD1 (5 bases). Trimming removed 3 bases from V and 1 base from J, with 6 bases in between. Germline values: CDR1 SEHNR, CDR2 FQNEAQ (reference sequence). CDR3 length: 13 amino acids. CDR3 residues: CASSLDTNTEAFF. In nucleotides, the CDR3 is TGTGCCAGCAGCTTGGACACGAACACTGAAGCTTTCTTT.